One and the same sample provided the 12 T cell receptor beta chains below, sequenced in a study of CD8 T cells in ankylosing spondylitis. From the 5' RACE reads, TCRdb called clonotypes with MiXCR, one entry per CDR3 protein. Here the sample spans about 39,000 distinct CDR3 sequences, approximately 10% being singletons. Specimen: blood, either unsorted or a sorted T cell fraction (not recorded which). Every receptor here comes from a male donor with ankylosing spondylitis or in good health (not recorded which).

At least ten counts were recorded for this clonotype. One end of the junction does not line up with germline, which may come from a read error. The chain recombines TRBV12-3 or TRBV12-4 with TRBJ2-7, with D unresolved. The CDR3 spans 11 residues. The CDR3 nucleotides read TGTGCCAGCAGTTTCGATCGGAGTACGGACTTC. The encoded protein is CASSFDRSTDF.

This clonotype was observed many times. The CDR3 loop reads CASSPLGTANTGELFF. In DNA, the CDR3 is TGCGCCAGCAGCCCGCTCGGGACAGCTAACACCGGGGAGCTGTTTTTT. The chain combines TRBV4-1 with TRBJ2-2; 7 nucleotides match TRBD1. V was clipped by 4 bases and J by 2 bases; unmatched bases: 7. The CDR3 is 16 residues long. Germline-derived CDR1 and CDR2 are MGHRA and YSYEKL.

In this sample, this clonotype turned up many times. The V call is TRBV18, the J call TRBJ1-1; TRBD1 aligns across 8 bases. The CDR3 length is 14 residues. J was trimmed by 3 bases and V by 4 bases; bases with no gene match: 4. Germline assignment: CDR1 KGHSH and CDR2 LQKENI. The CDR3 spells CASSRQGLDTEAFF. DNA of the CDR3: TGTGCCAGCTCACGACAGGGGTTAGACACTGAAGCTTTCTTT. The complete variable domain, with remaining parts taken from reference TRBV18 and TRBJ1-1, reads NAGVMQNPRHLVRRRGQEARLRCSPMKGHSHVYWYRQLPEEGLKFMVYLQKENIIDESGMPKERFSAEFPKEGPSILRIQQVVRGDSAAYFCASSRQGLDTEAFFGQGTRLTVV.

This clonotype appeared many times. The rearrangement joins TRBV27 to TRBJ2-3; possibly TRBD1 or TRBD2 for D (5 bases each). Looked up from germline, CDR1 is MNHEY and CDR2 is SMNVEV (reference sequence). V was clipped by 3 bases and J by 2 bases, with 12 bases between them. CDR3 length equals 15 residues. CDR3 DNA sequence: TGTGCCAGCAGTTTGCGAGGGGCTCACACAGATACGCAGTATTTT. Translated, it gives CASSLRGAHTDTQYF.

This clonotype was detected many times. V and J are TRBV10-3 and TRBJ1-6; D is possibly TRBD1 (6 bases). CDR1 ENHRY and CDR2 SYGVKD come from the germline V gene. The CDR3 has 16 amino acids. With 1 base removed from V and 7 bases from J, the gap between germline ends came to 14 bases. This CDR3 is CAISELWAGENSPLHF. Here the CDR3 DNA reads TGTGCCATCAGTGAGTTGTGGGCAGGGGAAAATTCACCCCTCCACTTT.

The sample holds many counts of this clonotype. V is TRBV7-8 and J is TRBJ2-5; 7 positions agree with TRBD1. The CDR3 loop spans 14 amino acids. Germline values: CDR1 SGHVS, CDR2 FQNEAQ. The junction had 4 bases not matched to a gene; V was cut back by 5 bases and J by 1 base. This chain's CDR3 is CASSPGQAQETQYF. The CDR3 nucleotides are TGTGCCAGCAGCCCCGGACAGGCCCAAGAGACCCAGTACTTC.

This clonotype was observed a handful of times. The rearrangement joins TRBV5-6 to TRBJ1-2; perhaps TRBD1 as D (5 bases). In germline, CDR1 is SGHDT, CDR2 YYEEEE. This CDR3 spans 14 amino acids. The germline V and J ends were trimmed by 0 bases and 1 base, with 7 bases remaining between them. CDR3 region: CASSLEGFNYGYTF. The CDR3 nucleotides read TGTGCCAGCAGCTTGGAGGGGTTTAACTATGGCTACACCTTC.

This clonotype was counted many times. CDR3 nucleotide sequence: TGTGCCAGCAGCCCAAGAATATACCAAGATACGCAGTATTTT. Translating gives CASSPRIYQDTQYF. This chain connects TRBV3-1 to TRBJ2-3; D ambiguous. V was trimmed by 4 bases and J by 5 bases, leaving 13 bases between them. CDR1 is LGHDT and CDR2 is YNNKEL in the germline V gene (reference sequence). The CDR3 runs to 14 residues.

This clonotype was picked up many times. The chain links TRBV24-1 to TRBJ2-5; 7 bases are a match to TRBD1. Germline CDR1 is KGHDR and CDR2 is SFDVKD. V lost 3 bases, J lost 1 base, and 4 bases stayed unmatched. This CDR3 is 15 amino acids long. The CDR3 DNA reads TGTGCCACCAGTGATCGGGGACAGACCCAAGAGACCCAGTACTTC. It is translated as CATSDRGQTQETQYF.

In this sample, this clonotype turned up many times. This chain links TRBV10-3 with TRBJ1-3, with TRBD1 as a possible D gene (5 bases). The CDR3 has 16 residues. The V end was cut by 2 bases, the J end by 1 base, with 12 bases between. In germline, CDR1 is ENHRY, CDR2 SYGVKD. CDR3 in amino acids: CAISEGDRGSGNTIYF. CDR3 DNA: TGTGCCATCAGTGAGGGGGACCGAGGATCTGGAAACACCATATATTTT.

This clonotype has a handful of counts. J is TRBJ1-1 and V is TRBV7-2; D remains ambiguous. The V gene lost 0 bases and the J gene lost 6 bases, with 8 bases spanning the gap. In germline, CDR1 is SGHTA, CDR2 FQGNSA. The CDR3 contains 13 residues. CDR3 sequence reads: CASSLAQGSEAFF. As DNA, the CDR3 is TGTGCCAGCAGCTTAGCGCAAGGATCTGAAGCTTTCTTT.

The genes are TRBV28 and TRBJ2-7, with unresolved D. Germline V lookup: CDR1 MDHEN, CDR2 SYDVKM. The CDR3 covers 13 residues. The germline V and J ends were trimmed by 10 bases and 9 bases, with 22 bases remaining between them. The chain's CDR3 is CAMSPGHLCWQYF. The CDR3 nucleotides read TGTGCCATGAGCCCCGGGCACCTCTGCTGGCAGTACTTC. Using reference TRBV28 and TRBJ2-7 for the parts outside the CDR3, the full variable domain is DVKVTQSSRYLVKRTGEKVFLECVQDMDHENMFWYRQDPGLGLRLIYFSYDVKMKEKGDIPEGYSVSREKKERFSLILESASTNQTSMYLCAMSPGHLCWQYFGPGTRLTVT.